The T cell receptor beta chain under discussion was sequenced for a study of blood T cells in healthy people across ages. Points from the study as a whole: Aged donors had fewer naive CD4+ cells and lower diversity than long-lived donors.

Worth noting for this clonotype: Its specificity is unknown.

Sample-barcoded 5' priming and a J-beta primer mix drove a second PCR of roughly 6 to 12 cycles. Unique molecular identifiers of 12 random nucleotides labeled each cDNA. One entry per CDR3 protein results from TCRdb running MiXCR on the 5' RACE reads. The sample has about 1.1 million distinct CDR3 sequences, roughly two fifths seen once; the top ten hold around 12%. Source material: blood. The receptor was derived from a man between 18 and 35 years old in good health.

CDR3 DNA: TGTGCCAGCAGTTACATTCCGCTAGCGGGGGGAAGAAACATTCAGTACTTC. As protein: CASSYIPLAGGRNIQYF. V is TRBV6-2 or TRBV6-3 and J is TRBJ2-4; 11 nucleotides align to TRBD2. The germline gives CDR1 MNHEY, CDR2 SVGEGT. CDR3 length: 17 residues. After removal of 2 bases from V and 6 bases from J, the junction contained 9 bases not matched to a gene.